What follows are 2 T cell receptor beta chains derived from one specimen sequenced in a study of cytotoxic CD8 clonotypes in ibrutinib-treated CLL. The method was immunoSEQ multiplex PCR; TCRdb's version includes in-frame clones alone and lacks a portion of them. The sample consists of about 76,000 clones, 86% of them appearing once. Sequencing used PBMCs, obtained before ibrutinib treatment. The receptors derive from a human donor with chronic lymphocytic leukemia.

CDR3: CASSFSATGSNYGYTF. Written as DNA, the CDR3 is TGTGCCAGCAGTTTCTCCGCGACAGGGTCTAACTATGGCTACACCTTC. The chain combines TRBV27 with TRBJ1-2; 7 bases map to TRBD1. This CDR3 is built from 16 residues. Germline-derived CDR1 and CDR2 are MNHEY and SMNVEV (reference sequence). Trimming took 3 bases from V and 0 from J; bases not matched to a gene: 7.

V is TRBV27 and J is TRBJ1-2; D is unclear. This CDR3 has 13 amino acids. Germline values: CDR1 MNHEY, CDR2 SMNVEV (reference sequence). V lost 3 bases to trimming and J lost 8 bases, with 13 bases between them. DNA of the CDR3: TGTGCCAGCAGTTTTTCCCCGGTGGGCGGCTACACCTTC. Protein sequence: CASSFSPVGGYTF.